Presented here are 15 T cell receptor beta chains from one specimen sequenced in a study of identical twins. A single record per CDR3 protein comes from TCRdb applying MiXCR to the 5' RACE reads. Of fewer than 550,000 distinct CDR3 sequences listed, around 15% are singletons. In addition, the sample was reused for a study of yellow fever vaccine responses in identical twins.

The specimen sequenced was CD4+ T cells sorted from blood. The origin of the receptors is a woman between 18 and 30 years old in good health.

This clonotype was recorded many times. The rearrangement links TRBV29-1 to TRBJ2-2, with 8 bases matching TRBD1. The germline CDR1 and CDR2 sequences are SQVTM and ANQGSEA. The junction had 11 bases not matched to a gene; V was cut back by 4 bases and J by 1 base. This CDR3 is built from 17 residues. DNA of the CDR3: TGCAGCGTTGGTGACAGGGGAGGTCAGGGGAACACCGGGGAGCTGTTTTTT. It yields the protein CSVGDRGGQGNTGELFF.

The chain links TRBV12-3 or TRBV12-4 to TRBJ2-3; TRBD2 agrees at 8 bases. There are 17 residues in the CDR3. V shed 6 bases, J shed 4 bases, and the junction held 15 bases outside the gene matches. The CDR3 nucleotides are TGTGCCAGCAGCCCAATCCTGACTAGCGAATGGGCAGATACGCAGTATTTT. Translating gives CASSPILTSEWADTQYF.

This clonotype was recorded at least ten times. The V call is TRBV7-2, the J call TRBJ2-1; D gene unclear. CDR3 size: 14 residues. Trimming removed 2 bases at V and 1 base at J, with 6 bases between. CDR1 SGHTA and CDR2 FQGNSA come from the germline V gene. The CDR3 DNA is TGTGCCAGCAGCTTACCGGGTTCCTACAATGAGCAGTTCTTC. This codes for CASSLPGSYNEQFF.

This clonotype was seen only a few times. The chain couples TRBV29-1 to TRBJ1-1; TRBD1 might be the D (6 bases). Trimming took off 3 bases at V and 3 bases at J, with 14 bases between the two ends. The V gene's germline CDR1 is SQVTM and CDR2 ANQGSEA. There are 14 residues in the CDR3. The CDR3 DNA reads TGCAGCGTTGAGGTAGGGGGGCTTGACACTGAAGCTTTCTTT. Amino acid sequence: CSVEVGGLDTEAFF.

This clonotype was found a few times. The V and J genes are TRBV27 and TRBJ2-3, with a weak D call TRBD2 (5 bases). This CDR3 has 16 residues. The germline CDR1 and CDR2 sequences are MNHEY and SMNVEV (reference sequence). V was clipped by 5 bases and J by 2 bases, with 17 bases between them. CDR3 coding DNA: TGTGCCAGCAGTCCCCCGAACGGGGAAAACACAGATACGCAGTATTTT. Translated, it gives CASSPPNGENTDTQYF.

The rearrangement joins TRBV7-6 to TRBJ2-1; D call uncertain. The V end lost 1 base, the J end lost 2 bases, and 12 bases lay between the germline ends. The CDR3 covers 16 residues. In germline, CDR1 is SGHVS, CDR2 FNYEAQ. CDR3 protein: CASSLEVKAPYNEQFF. The CDR3 coding sequence is TGTGCCAGCAGCTTAGAGGTCAAGGCCCCCTACAATGAGCAGTTCTTC.

This clonotype was counted a few times. This chain links TRBV10-2 with TRBJ2-3; TRBD2 agrees at 7 bases. CDR3 length: 14 residues. Germline V CDR1 and CDR2: WSHSY, SAAADI. Trimming removed 7 bases from V and 2 bases from J; junction bases left unmatched: 6. CDR3 in DNA: TGCGCCAGCACCTCGACTAGCTCCACAGATACGCAGTATTTT. Translated: CASTSTSSTDTQYF.

The rearrangement joins TRBV10-3 to TRBJ2-2; D is ambiguous. The CDR3 runs to 14 residues. Germline lookup yields CDR1 ENHRY and CDR2 SYGVKD. V was pared by 8 bases and J by 1 base, with 11 bases between. CDR3 loop: CAISLGRNTGELFF. CDR3 in DNA: TGTGCCATCTCCCTCGGACGGAACACCGGGGAGCTGTTTTTT.

This sequence joins TRBV5-6 and TRBJ1-1; D might be TRBD1 (6 bases). Trimming took off 3 bases at V and 1 base at J, with 10 bases between the two ends. This CDR3 is 14 amino acids long. Germline lookup yields CDR1 SGHDT and CDR2 YYEEEE. CDR3: CASSWGGANTEAFF. The CDR3 DNA reads as TGTGCCAGCAGCTGGGGGGGGGCGAACACTGAAGCTTTCTTT.

This clonotype was observed a few times. The V call is TRBV7-9, the J call TRBJ1-6; D perhaps matches TRBD1 (5 bases). This CDR3 spans 15 amino acids. The germline CDR1 and CDR2 sequences are SEHNR and FQNEAQ (reference sequence). V lost 2 bases, J lost 5 bases, and 10 bases lay in between. The CDR3 loop is CASSLRTTDNSPLHF. In nucleotides, the CDR3 is TGTGCCAGCAGCTTACGGACAACGGATAATTCACCCCTCCACTTT.

In this sample, this clonotype turned up many times. The chain has TRBV27 and TRBJ2-7, with 9 bases fitting TRBD1. J was trimmed by 6 bases and V by 3 bases; bases with no gene match: 6. Germline V lookup: CDR1 MNHEY, CDR2 SMNVEV (reference sequence). The CDR3 spans 14 residues. This CDR3 is CASSLWDRVGEQYF. The CDR3, as DNA: TGTGCCAGCAGTTTGTGGGACAGGGTAGGCGAGCAGTACTTC.

The V call is TRBV11-2, the J call TRBJ2-5; D perhaps matches TRBD1 (6 bases). The germline V and J ends were trimmed by 6 bases and 1 base, with 24 bases remaining between them. Looked up from germline, CDR1 is SGHAT and CDR2 is FQNNGV. The CDR3 has 18 residues. CDR3: CASRFFSGGQGRQETQYF. DNA for the CDR3: TGTGCCAGCAGGTTCTTTTCAGGCGGCCAGGGGCGCCAAGAGACCCAGTACTTC.

This clonotype has a single count. The chain is built from TRBV7-6 and TRBJ2-7; D remains unclear. V was pared by 1 base and J by 3 bases, with 10 bases between. This CDR3 spans 14 amino acids. Germline V lookup: CDR1 SGHVS, CDR2 FNYEAQ. The CDR3 spells CASSLGQELYEQYF. CDR3 in DNA: TGTGCCAGCAGCTTAGGGCAGGAACTCTACGAGCAGTACTTC.

The chain couples TRBV7-2 to TRBJ2-3, with 7 positions matching TRBD2. After removal of 1 base from V and 2 bases from J, the junction contained 6 bases not matched to a gene. This CDR3 is 16 amino acids long. Germline V CDR1 and CDR2: SGHTA, FQGNSA. The CDR3, as DNA: TGTGCCAGCAGCTTAGGGCGACTAGCAAACACAGATACGCAGTATTTT. This codes for CASSLGRLANTDTQYF.

This clonotype was observed a few times. The chain has TRBV15 and TRBJ2-1; 8 bases fit TRBD2. Germline V gene data show CDR1 as LNHNV and CDR2 as YYDKDF (reference sequence). Unmatched junction bases numbered 9, after V lost 1 base and J lost 7 bases. The CDR3 extends over 16 amino acids. The CDR3 sequence is CATSRGSGIAQNEQFF. CDR3 DNA sequence: TGTGCCACCAGCAGAGGTAGCGGGATCGCCCAAAATGAGCAGTTCTTC.